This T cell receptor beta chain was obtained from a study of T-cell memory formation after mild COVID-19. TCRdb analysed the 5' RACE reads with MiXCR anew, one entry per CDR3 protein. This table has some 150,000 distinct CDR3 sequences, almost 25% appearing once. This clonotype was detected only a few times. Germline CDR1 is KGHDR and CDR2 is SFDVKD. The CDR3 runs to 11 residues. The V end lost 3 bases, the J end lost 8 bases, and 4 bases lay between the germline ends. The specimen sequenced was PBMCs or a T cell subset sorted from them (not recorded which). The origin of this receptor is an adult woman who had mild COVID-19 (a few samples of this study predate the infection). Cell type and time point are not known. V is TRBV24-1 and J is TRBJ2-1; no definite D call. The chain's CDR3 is CATSDAHEQFF. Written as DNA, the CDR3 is TGTGCCACCAGTGATGCACATGAGCAGTTCTTC.